This T cell receptor (beta chain) was profiled in a study of cytomegalovirus exposure and HLA in healthy donors. This PCR relied on a set of 60 Vbeta primers and 13 Jbeta primers. Method: immunoSEQ multiplex PCR; TCRdb's copy keeps in-frame clones and lacks some. There are around 53,000 clones in the sample; about 73% occur only once, and roughly 2.9% lies in the top ten. V was pared by 7 bases and J by 5 bases, with 8 bases between. CDR1 and CDR2 from the germline V gene are MNHEY and SMNVEV (reference sequence). The CDR3 runs to 12 residues. The sample was PBMCs. The sequence was obtained from a man younger than 30 in good health and CMV-seronegative. The chain recombines TRBV27 with TRBJ2-2, with D possibly being TRBD1 (5 bases). In DNA, the CDR3 is TGTGCCAGCACAGGGCAAACCGGGGAGCTGTTTTTT. Protein sequence: CASTGQTGELFF.